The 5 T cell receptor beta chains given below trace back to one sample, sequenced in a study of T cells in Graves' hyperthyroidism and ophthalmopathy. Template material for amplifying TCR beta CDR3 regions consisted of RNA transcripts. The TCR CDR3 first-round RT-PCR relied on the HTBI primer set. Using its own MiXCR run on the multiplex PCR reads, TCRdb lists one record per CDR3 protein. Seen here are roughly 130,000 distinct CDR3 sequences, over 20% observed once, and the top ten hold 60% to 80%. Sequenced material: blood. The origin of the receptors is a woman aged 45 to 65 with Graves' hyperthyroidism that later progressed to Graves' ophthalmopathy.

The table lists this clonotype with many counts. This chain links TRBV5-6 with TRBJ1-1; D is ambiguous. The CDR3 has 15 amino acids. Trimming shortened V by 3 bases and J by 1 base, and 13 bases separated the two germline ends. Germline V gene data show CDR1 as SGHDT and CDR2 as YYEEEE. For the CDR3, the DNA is TGTGCCAGCAGCTACTACGACCGGGGGAACACTGAAGCTTTCTTT. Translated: CASSYYDRGNTEAFF.

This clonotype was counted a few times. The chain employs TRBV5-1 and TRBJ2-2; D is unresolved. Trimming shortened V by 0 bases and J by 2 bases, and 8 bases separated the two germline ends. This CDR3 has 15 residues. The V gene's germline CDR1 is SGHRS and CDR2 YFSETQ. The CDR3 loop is CASSLARPNTGELFF. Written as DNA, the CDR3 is TGCGCCAGCAGCTTGGCCAGGCCCAACACCGGGGAGCTGTTTTTT. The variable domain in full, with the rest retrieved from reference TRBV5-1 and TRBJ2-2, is KAGVTQTPRYLIKTRGQQVTLSCSPISGHRSVSWYQQTPGQGLQFLFEYFSETQRNKGNFPGRFSGRQFSNSRSEMNVSTLELGDSALYLCASSLARPNTGELFFGEGSRLTVL.

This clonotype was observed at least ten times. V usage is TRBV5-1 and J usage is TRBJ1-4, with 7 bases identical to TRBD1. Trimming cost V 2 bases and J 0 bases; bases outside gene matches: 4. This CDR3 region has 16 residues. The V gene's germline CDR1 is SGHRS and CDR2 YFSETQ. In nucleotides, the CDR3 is TGCGCCAGCAGCTTATTTACAGGGGCAACTAATGAAAAACTGTTTTTT. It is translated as CASSLFTGATNEKLFF.

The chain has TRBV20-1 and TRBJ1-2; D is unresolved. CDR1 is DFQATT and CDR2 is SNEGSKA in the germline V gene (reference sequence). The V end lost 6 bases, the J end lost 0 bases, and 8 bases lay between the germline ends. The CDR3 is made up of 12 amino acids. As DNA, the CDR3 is TGCAGTGCCCAGCCCCCTAACTATGGCTACACCTTC. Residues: CSAQPPNYGYTF.

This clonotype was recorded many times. The CDR3 region has the DNA TGCAGCGTTGAGCAGCGGGGGGCCTACAATGAGCAGTTCTTC. Translation: CSVEQRGAYNEQFF. The rearrangement uses TRBV29-1 and TRBJ2-1; the match to TRBD2 covers 9 bases. Germline values: CDR1 SQVTM, CDR2 ANQGSEA. V lost 3 bases, J lost 2 bases, and 2 bases stayed unmatched. The CDR3 length is 14 residues.